Below are 32 T cell receptor beta chains sequenced from a single sample in a study of T-cell memory formation after mild COVID-19. TCRdb processed the 5' RACE reads anew with MiXCR; each CDR3 protein has one entry. The sample contains approximately 480,000 distinct CDR3 sequences, 15% to 20% of which appear only once. Sequencing was carried out using PBMCs or a T cell subset sorted from them (not recorded which). The receptors stem from an adult woman who had mild COVID-19 (a few samples of this study predate the infection). Cell type and time point are not known.

The rearrangement joins TRBV7-6 to TRBJ2-5; D possibly corresponds to TRBD2 (5 bases). Germline CDR1 reads SGHVS; CDR2 reads FNYEAQ. This CDR3 is built from 14 residues. V was clipped by 8 bases and J by 9 bases, with 22 bases between them. The CDR3 DNA sequence: TGTGCCAGCCACCCCCCGTTTAGCGTGTCGGCCCAGTACTTC. Translating gives CASHPPFSVSAQYF. Full variable domain (rest looked up from reference TRBV7-6 and TRBJ2-5): GAGVSQSPRYKVTKRGQDVALRCDPISGHVSLYWYRQALGQGPEFLTYFNYEAQQDKSGLPNDRFSAERPEGSISTLTIQRTEQRDSAMYRCASHPPFSVSAQYFGPGTRLLVL.

This clonotype was seen repeatedly, ten times or more. The V gene is TRBV24-1, the J gene TRBJ2-3, with TRBD2 identical over 13 bases. Trimming at V came to 6 bases and at J to 4 bases, leaving 6 bases not matched to a gene. The germline gives CDR1 KGHDR, CDR2 SFDVKD. The CDR3 is made up of 16 amino acids. The CDR3 reads CATSPRLAGGADTQYF. The CDR3 DNA reads TGTGCCACCAGTCCGAGACTAGCGGGGGGAGCAGATACGCAGTATTTT.

The chain uses TRBV7-8 and TRBJ1-1; 8 bases are a match to TRBD1. Germline lookup yields CDR1 SGHVS and CDR2 FQNEAQ. This CDR3 contains 15 residues. Germline trimming cut 5 bases from V and 0 bases from J; bases unmatched to any gene: 5. The CDR3 protein is CASSPTGVVNTEAFF. As DNA, the CDR3 is TGTGCCAGCAGCCCGACAGGGGTGGTGAACACTGAAGCTTTCTTT. The full variable domain, rest sourced from reference TRBV7-8 and TRBJ1-1, is GAGVSQSPRYKVAKRGQDVALRCDPISGHVSLFWYQQALGQGPEFLTYFQNEAQLDKSGLPSDRFFAERPEGSVSTLKIQRTQQEDSAVYLCASSPTGVVNTEAFFGQGTRLTVV.

Comments on this clonotype: The junction does not match germline at one end; this may be a read error. The chain joins TRBV20-1 to TRBJ2-1, with 10 bases matching TRBD2. CDR1 and CDR2 (germline): DFQATT, SNEGSKA (reference sequence). The CDR3 consists of 11 residues. In nucleotides, the CDR3 is TGCAGTGCTCCCTCTGGGGCTAGCGGGGGCTTC. Protein product: CSAPSGASGGF.

The chain employs TRBV7-2 and TRBJ1-6; the D is unclear. This CDR3 region has 15 residues. V lost 5 bases and J 9 bases, leaving 17 bases between the germline ends. Per germline, CDR1 SGHTA and CDR2 FQGNSA. The CDR3 here is CASSRLTPGTSPLHF. CDR3 DNA: TGTGCCAGCAGCCGACTTACCCCAGGAACTTCACCCCTCCACTTT.

This clonotype appeared many times. The V and J genes are TRBV29-1 and TRBJ1-2; D perhaps matches TRBD1 (5 bases). The CDR3 has 12 residues. Germline V gives CDR1 SQVTM, CDR2 ANQGSEA. The CDR3 nucleotides read TGCGTCTCCCGTGGGACGAACTATGGCTACACCTTC. This sequence encodes CVSRGTNYGYTF.

The gene calls are TRBV2 and TRBJ1-3; 8 bases fit TRBD1. CDR1 is SNHLY and CDR2 is FYNNEI in the germline V gene. V shed 9 bases and J 4 bases; nucleotides not matched to a gene: 2. This CDR3 is built from 12 residues. The CDR3 DNA reads as TGTGCCAGAGACAGGGGCGGAAACACCATATATTTT. Amino acids: CARDRGGNTIYF.

A few counts support this clonotype. The chain has TRBV24-1 and TRBJ2-5; TRBD1 matches at 10 bases. The CDR3 has 19 amino acids. The V and J ends lost 4 bases and 2 bases, in that order; junction bases with no gene match: 15. The germline CDR1 and CDR2 sequences are KGHDR and SFDVKD. CDR3 sequence reads: CATSDPIWRVDRGQETQYF. The CDR3, as DNA: TGTGCCACCAGTGACCCCATTTGGAGGGTGGACAGGGGGCAAGAGACCCAGTACTTC.

This clonotype was counted only a few times. The CDR3, as DNA: TGTGCCAGCAGTCCCTGGGGGGGGCGGTCCTACGAGCAGTACTTC. Its protein is CASSPWGGRSYEQYF. The V gene is TRBV12-3 or TRBV12-4, the J gene TRBJ2-7; a possible D gene is TRBD2 (7 bases). CDR3 length equals 15 residues. V lost 5 bases to trimming and J lost 1 base, with 15 bases between them.

The chain uses TRBV29-1 and TRBJ2-5, with TRBD1 matching over 7 bases. The CDR3 extends over 14 amino acids. Germline CDR1 is SQVTM and CDR2 is ANQGSEA. Trimming took 4 bases from V and 3 from J; bases not matched to a gene: 8. CDR3 sequence: CSVGRDSLEETQYF. The CDR3, as DNA: TGCAGCGTTGGCCGGGACAGCTTGGAAGAGACCCAGTACTTC.

This clonotype was counted between two and nine times. The chain combines TRBV6-1 with TRBJ1-5; TRBD1 agrees at 10 bases. The J segment lost 6 bases and the V segment lost 10 bases, leaving 12 bases of the junction unmatched. Germline V CDR1 and CDR2: MNHNS, SASEGT. This CDR3 contains 15 residues. The CDR3 nucleotides read TGTGCCATCCGAGGGAGACAGGGGGCTGCTCAGCCCCAGCATTTT. It translates to CAIRGRQGAAQPQHF.

This clonotype was detected many times. This chain links TRBV5-1 with TRBJ2-7; 9 bases align to TRBD1. J gave up 2 bases and V 4 bases, and 7 bases lay outside the gene matches. The length of the CDR3 is 15 residues. Germline V CDR1 and CDR2: SGHRS, YFSETQ. CDR3 DNA sequence: TGCGCCAGCAGCGACCTAGGACAGGGGACCTACGAGCAGTACTTC. It specifies CASSDLGQGTYEQYF. The full variable domain, with the rest looked up from reference TRBV5-1 and TRBJ2-7, is KAGVTQTPRYLIKTRGQQVTLSCSPISGHRSVSWYQQTPGQGLQFLFEYFSETQRNKGNFPGRFSGRQFSNSRSEMNVSTLELGDSALYLCASSDLGQGTYEQYFGPGTRLTVT.

This clonotype was counted ten times or more. This rearrangement joins TRBV5-1 to TRBJ2-4; the D call may be TRBD1 or TRBD2 (5 bases each). This CDR3 has 18 amino acids. Deletions cut 4 bases from V and 0 bases from J, with 20 bases between. Germline CDR1 SGHRS, CDR2 YFSETQ. CDR3 amino acids: CASSLGPGTSVAKNIQYF. CDR3 DNA: TGCGCCAGCAGCCTGGGACCGGGAACCTCCGTAGCCAAAAACATTCAGTACTTC.

This chain uses TRBV30 with TRBJ1-4; the match to TRBD1 covers 7 bases. Per germline, CDR1 GTSNPN and CDR2 SVGIG (reference sequence). After removal of 1 base from V and 5 bases from J, the junction contained 10 bases not matched to a gene. This CDR3 has 16 residues. This CDR3 reads CAWSALRGTANEKLFF. CDR3 in DNA: TGTGCCTGGAGTGCCCTCCGAGGGACAGCGAATGAAAAACTGTTTTTT. The full variable domain, its missing parts supplied by reference TRBV30 and TRBJ1-4, is SQTIHQWPATLVQPVGSPLSLECTVEGTSNPNLYWYRQAAGRGLQLLFYSVGIGQISSEVPQNLSASRPQDRQFILSSKKLLLSDSGFYLCAWSALRGTANEKLFFGSGTQLSVL.

The chain employs TRBV5-5 and TRBJ1-1; D is unresolved. The germline V gene has CDR1 SGHKS and CDR2 YYEKEE (reference sequence). Trimming stripped 4 bases from V and 3 bases from J, with 13 bases between. The CDR3 spans 14 residues. The CDR3 here is CASSAAGEYTEAFF. CDR3 nucleotides: TGTGCCAGCAGCGCGGCTGGGGAGTACACTGAAGCTTTCTTT.

This clonotype was counted only a few times. The rearrangement links TRBV7-2 to TRBJ1-3; unclear D gene. This CDR3 has 15 residues. V lost 4 bases and J lost 2, with 12 bases in between. Germline lookup yields CDR1 SGHTA and CDR2 FQGNSA. In nucleotides, the CDR3 is TGTGCCAGCAGCTCCACTAGCGATCCTGGAAACACCATATATTTT. Encoded protein: CASSSTSDPGNTIYF.

This clonotype was found once. The chain combines TRBV7-3 with TRBJ2-2, with TRBD1 as a possible D gene (6 bases). Germline CDR1 SGHTA, CDR2 FQGTGA. The CDR3 totals 21 residues. Deletions cut 3 bases from V and 2 bases from J, with 28 bases between. Here the CDR3 reads CASSFSTPSRAGAKNTGELFF. The DNA for the CDR3 is TGTGCCAGCAGCTTCTCAACCCCCTCGAGGGCAGGGGCTAAAAACACCGGGGAGCTGTTTTTT.

V usage is TRBV5-4 and J usage is TRBJ1-1; weak D call: TRBD1 (6 bases). CDR3 length equals 17 residues. Germline lookup yields CDR1 SGHNT and CDR2 YYREEE (reference sequence). The V and J ends lost 5 bases and 0 bases respectively, with 20 bases between them. CDR3 region: CASSSETGWTMNTEAFF. The DNA for the CDR3 is TGTGCCAGCAGTTCGGAGACAGGTTGGACCATGAACACTGAAGCTTTCTTT. Filled out from reference TRBV5-4 and TRBJ1-1, the complete variable domain reads ETGVTQSPTHLIKTRGQQVTLRCSSQSGHNTVSWYQQALGQGPQFIFQYYREEENGRGNFPPRFSGLQFPNYSSELNVNALELDDSALYLCASSSETGWTMNTEAFFGQGTRLTVV.

This clonotype was counted between two and nine times. The J gene is TRBJ2-1, the V gene TRBV12-3 or TRBV12-4; D call uncertain. The V and J ends lost 0 bases and 5 bases respectively, with 14 bases between them. The CDR3 sequence is 16 residues long. CDR3 amino acids: CASSLARFGRNNEQFF. The CDR3, as DNA: TGTGCCAGCAGTTTAGCGCGGTTCGGGCGGAACAATGAGCAGTTCTTC.

There are a few counts of this clonotype. The V call is TRBV5-1, the J call TRBJ2-4; 9 bases line up with TRBD1. The CDR3 contains 17 residues. Unmatched junction bases numbered 9, after V lost 1 base and J lost 4 bases. CDR1 is SGHRS and CDR2 is YFSETQ in the germline V gene. The CDR3 reads CASSLRGQGGWKNIQYF. The CDR3 region has the DNA TGCGCCAGCAGCTTGCGGGGACAGGGAGGATGGAAAAACATTCAGTACTTC.

The CDR3 loop is CASSLPGEYNEQFF. The DNA for the CDR3 is TGTGCCAGCAGTTTACCCGGAGAGTACAATGAGCAGTTCTTC. The rearrangement joins TRBV27 to TRBJ2-1; no clear D gene. V shed 2 bases and J shed 4 bases, with 9 bases lying between them. The germline V gene encodes CDR1 MNHEY and CDR2 SMNVEV (reference sequence). This CDR3 comprises 14 residues.

This rearrangement joins TRBV6-2 or TRBV6-3 to TRBJ2-4; D is ambiguous. CDR3 length: 15 residues. Deletions cut 2 bases from V and 0 bases from J, with 8 bases between. Germline-derived CDR1 and CDR2 are MNHEY and SVGEGT. CDR3 in amino acids: CASSYERVAKNIQYF. In nucleotides, the CDR3 is TGTGCCAGCAGTTACGAGAGAGTAGCCAAAAACATTCAGTACTTC.

There are a few counts of this clonotype. This chain joins TRBV24-1 and TRBJ2-5; 7 nucleotides line up with TRBD2. CDR1 and CDR2 (germline): KGHDR, SFDVKD. Germline trimming cut 5 bases from V and 5 bases from J; bases unmatched to any gene: 13. This CDR3 spans 16 amino acids. The CDR3 nucleotides read TGTGCCACCAGTGCTGGGGGAGGGGCTGGTTACGAGACCCAGTACTTC. This codes for CATSAGGGAGYETQYF.

CDR3 sequence reads: CASSSHVYRDPTSSGANVLTF. The CDR3 coding sequence is TGTGCCAGCAGTTCTCATGTGTACCGAGACCCAACGAGCTCTGGGGCCAACGTCCTGACTTTC. This chain joins TRBV6-5 and TRBJ2-6; D not resolved. CDR3 length equals 21 residues. Trimming removed 4 bases at V and 0 bases at J, with 25 bases between. The germline V gene has CDR1 MNHEY and CDR2 SVGAGI.

This sequence joins TRBV9 and TRBJ2-1; perhaps TRBD2 as D (6 bases). In germline, CDR1 is SGDLS, CDR2 YYNGEE. The CDR3 consists of 17 residues. V dropped 3 bases and J dropped 4 bases, with 20 bases sitting between them. CDR3 sequence: CASSAPRRGGVYNEQFF. CDR3 DNA: TGTGCCAGCAGCGCCCCCCGGCGCGGAGGGGTGTACAATGAGCAGTTCTTC.

This clonotype was counted many times. This rearrangement joins TRBV29-1 to TRBJ1-5; D call uncertain. Germline values: CDR1 SQVTM, CDR2 ANQGSEA. V was trimmed by 5 bases and J by 9 bases, leaving 17 bases between them. This CDR3 is built from 13 residues. CDR3 sequence: CSVLGFPNGPQHF. CDR3 in DNA: TGCAGCGTTCTGGGTTTCCCTAACGGGCCCCAGCATTTT.

This clonotype showed up just a few times. The V gene is TRBV4-2, the J gene TRBJ1-3; D may be TRBD1 (5 bases). The CDR3 has 12 residues. The germline gives CDR1 LGHNA, CDR2 YNFKEQ. With 4 bases removed from V and 8 bases from J, the gap between germline ends came to 9 bases. The CDR3 here is CASSRDGDTIYF. CDR3 DNA sequence: TGTGCCAGCAGCCGGGACGGGGACACCATATATTTT.

This clonotype was observed a handful of times. This chain joins TRBV4-1 and TRBJ2-5, with D possibly matching TRBD2 (5 bases). This CDR3 is built from 15 residues. Trimming removed 2 bases from V and 3 bases from J, with 13 bases in between. CDR1 is MGHRA, CDR2 YSYEKL, per germline. This CDR3 reads CASSQMLGVKETQYF. In DNA form, the CDR3 reads TGCGCCAGCAGCCAAATGCTCGGGGTAAAAGAGACCCAGTACTTC.

The chain carries TRBV7-6 and TRBJ2-2; D gene uncertain. CDR3 length equals 15 residues. Germline CDR1 reads SGHVS; CDR2 reads FNYEAQ. V lost 2 bases, J lost 6 bases, and 13 bases lay in between. The CDR3 spells CASSLPSAASGELFF. CDR3 bases: TGTGCCAGCAGCTTACCCTCGGCGGCGTCCGGGGAGCTGTTTTTT.

DNA of the CDR3: TGTGCCAGTGGAGAAGTCACTGAAGCTTTCTTT. This translates into CASGEVTEAFF. This chain links TRBV19 with TRBJ1-1; D ambiguous. V shed 8 bases and J shed 4 bases, with 8 bases lying between them. The CDR3 runs to 11 residues. Germline values: CDR1 LNHDA, CDR2 SQIVND (reference sequence).

CDR3 residues: CASSLAPAGAGEETQYF. The CDR3, as DNA: TGTGCCAGCAGCTTAGCCCCCGCGGGAGCGGGAGAAGAGACCCAGTACTTC. This chain connects TRBV7-2 to TRBJ2-5; TRBD2 matches 8 bases. The germline gives CDR1 SGHTA, CDR2 FQGNSA. The V gene end was trimmed by 0 bases and the J gene end by 3 bases; junction bases not matched to a gene: 9. The CDR3 has 17 amino acids.

The CDR3: CASSQDRAGAAKNIQYF. The DNA for the CDR3 is TGTGCCAGCAGCCAAGATCGGGCGGGAGCAGCCAAAAACATTCAGTACTTC. V is TRBV3-1 and J is TRBJ2-4, with TRBD2 identical over 7 bases. The CDR3 runs 17 residues. Trimming cost V 0 bases and J 0 bases; bases outside gene matches: 5. Germline CDR1 reads LGHDT; CDR2 reads YNNKEL (reference sequence).